Shown below are 24 T cell receptor beta chains from a single sample sequenced in a study of blood T cell repertoires in COVID-19. This table comes from immunoSEQ multiplex PCR, and its TCRdb copy is limited to in-frame clones, with some not included. The profile shows approximately 180,000 clones, around 85% of them singletons. Input material: peripheral blood. Receptor source: a woman aged 80 or older with acute or convalescent COVID-19.

J is TRBJ2-2 and V is TRBV10-3, with 9 bases lining up with TRBD1. The CDR3 loop spans 17 amino acids. The trim removed 4 bases at V and 4 bases at J, leaving 10 bases unmatched. Germline CDR1 and CDR2: ENHRY and SYGVKD. CDR3: CAISGPPGQGRTGELFF. The CDR3 region has the DNA TGTGCCATCAGTGGGCCACCGGGACAGGGACGCACCGGGGAGCTGTTTTTT.

V and J are TRBV18 and TRBJ2-4, with D possibly TRBD2 on 6 matching bases. V gave up 4 bases and J gave up 0 bases, with 16 bases separating them. Per the germline V gene, CDR1 is KGHSH and CDR2 is LQKENI. The CDR3 is made up of 17 amino acids. CDR3 DNA sequence: TGTGCCAGCTCACTAAACCGGGACTCCCTAGCCAAAAACATTCAGTACTTC. It encodes CASSLNRDSLAKNIQYF.

This clone showed up just a few times. The same CDR3 can be traced to other DNA sequences in this sample. This chain connects TRBV5-1 to TRBJ2-6; D call uncertain. From germline, CDR1 is SGHRS and CDR2 YFSETQ. The germline V and J ends were trimmed by 0 bases and 0 bases, with 4 bases remaining between them. This CDR3 spans 15 amino acids. The CDR3 reads CASSLAVSGANVLTF. The CDR3 DNA is TGCGCCAGCAGCTTGGCAGTCTCTGGGGCCAACGTCCTGACTTTC.

The chain recombines TRBV6-1 with TRBJ2-7; D is perhaps TRBD2 (5 bases). CDR1 MNHNS and CDR2 SASEGT come from the germline V gene. This CDR3 is 16 amino acids long. V was clipped by 2 bases and J by 2 bases, with 16 bases between them. The CDR3 sequence is CASSESFSVAPYEQYF. The CDR3 DNA is TGTGCCAGCAGTGAAAGTTTTTCAGTAGCGCCCTACGAGCAGTACTTC.

This clone appeared once. This chain joins TRBV15 and TRBJ1-4; D ambiguous. The CDR3 is 16 residues long. Germline-derived CDR1 and CDR2 are LNHNV and YYDKDF (reference sequence). V was cut by 0 bases and J by 7 bases, with 15 bases left in between. In DNA, the CDR3 is TGTGCCACCAGCAGAGATCTGCGACATTCCCCTGAAAAACTGTTTTTT. It translates to CATSRDLRHSPEKLFF.

The chain carries TRBV27 and TRBJ2-1, with 10 bases identical to TRBD2. The CDR3 sequence is 16 residues long. The trim removed 5 bases at V and 0 bases at J, leaving 4 bases unmatched. Germline assignment: CDR1 MNHEY and CDR2 SMNVEV (reference sequence). The CDR3 nucleotides read TGTGCCAGCAGTCAAGCTAGCGGGAGCTCCTACAATGAGCAGTTCTTC. Translated: CASSQASGSSYNEQFF.

The chain employs TRBV5-8 and TRBJ2-5; D not certain. Trimming took 1 base from V and 13 from J, leaving 11 bases between them. This CDR3 is built from 11 residues. From germline, CDR1 is SGHTS and CDR2 YDEGEE. The CDR3 loop reads CASSLSGVLYF. The CDR3 DNA sequence: TGTGCCAGCAGCTTGTCTGGAGTCCTGTACTTC.

This rearrangement joins TRBV6-5 to TRBJ2-1; D is possibly TRBD1 (5 bases). Germline assignment: CDR1 MNHEY and CDR2 SVGAGI. The CDR3 has 16 residues. Trimming removed 0 bases at V and 3 bases at J, with 12 bases between. The CDR3 is CASSYSAEGDYNEQFF. DNA for the CDR3: TGTGCCAGCAGTTACTCGGCCGAAGGGGACTACAATGAGCAGTTCTTC.

The J gene is TRBJ2-5, the V gene TRBV18; 9 positions match TRBD1. Germline-derived CDR1 and CDR2 are KGHSH and LQKENI. This CDR3 is built from 15 residues. Germline trimming cut 4 bases from V and 2 bases from J; bases unmatched to any gene: 5. The CDR3: CASSRSTGGQETQYF. The CDR3 DNA follows: TGTGCCAGCTCACGGTCGACAGGGGGACAAGAGACCCAGTACTTC.

CDR3 DNA: TGTGCCAGCAGGCGTGGGGAGCGGGTCGGTGGCACTGAAGCTTTCTTT. Encoded protein: CASRRGERVGGTEAFF. The rearrangement joins TRBV5-4 to TRBJ1-1, with D hard to call. The CDR3 loop spans 16 amino acids. Germline V gene sequence: CDR1 SGHNT, CDR2 YYREEE (reference sequence). V lost 5 bases and J 4 bases, leaving 21 bases between the germline ends.

V usage is TRBV11-2 and J usage is TRBJ1-6; 8 bases are shared with TRBD1. Germline V CDR1 and CDR2: SGHAT, FQNNGV. The V and J ends lost 5 bases and 7 bases, in that order; junction bases with no gene match: 16. This CDR3 is built from 18 residues. In DNA form, the CDR3 reads TGTGCCAGCAGCCAAGACAGGGGCCGAACCCGAAAAAATTCACCCCTCCACTTT. Translating it yields CASSQDRGRTRKNSPLHF.

This chain links TRBV7-2 with TRBJ2-2; possible D gene TRBD2, 5 bases. The CDR3 is made up of 14 amino acids. Germline CDR1 SGHTA, CDR2 FQGNSA. Trimming removed 3 bases at V and 3 bases at J, with 8 bases between. The CDR3 here is CASSLGRHTGELFF. The DNA of the CDR3 is TGTGCCAGCAGCTTGGGGAGACACACCGGGGAGCTGTTTTTT.

The rearrangement links TRBV18 to TRBJ2-7; tentatively, D is TRBD1 (5 bases). Trimming removed 6 bases from V and 6 bases from J, with 12 bases in between. CDR1 is KGHSH, CDR2 LQKENI, per germline. There are 12 residues in the CDR3. The CDR3 sequence: CASSPDSTEQYF. The CDR3 DNA follows: TGTGCCAGCTCGCCTGACAGTACCGAGCAGTACTTC.

This clone was detected only a few times. This chain uses TRBV11-3 with TRBJ2-3; D is undetermined. Germline V gene sequence: CDR1 SGHNT, CDR2 YENEEA. The length of the CDR3 is 13 residues. V was shortened by 3 bases and J by 2 bases, with 6 bases between the two germline ends. The CDR3 DNA reads as TGTGCCAGCAGCTTCGTTTCCACAGATACGCAGTATTTT. Residues: CASSFVSTDTQYF.

This clone was recorded a few times. The gene calls are TRBV2 and TRBJ2-1; TRBD2 matches 13 bases. After removal of 7 bases from V and 2 bases from J, the junction contained 5 bases not matched to a gene. The CDR3 is made up of 16 amino acids. The germline CDR1 and CDR2 sequences are SNHLY and FYNNEI. This CDR3 reads CASMATSGRAYNEQFF. The CDR3 DNA sequence: TGTGCCAGCATGGCTACTAGCGGGAGGGCCTACAATGAGCAGTTCTTC.

With regard to this clone: Other DNA sequences in the sample encode the same CDR3. The chain couples TRBV5-1 to TRBJ1-3; D is unresolved. The germline gives CDR1 SGHRS, CDR2 YFSETQ. There are 14 residues in the CDR3. V gave up 0 bases and J gave up 0 bases, with 4 bases separating them. In nucleotides, the CDR3 is TGCGCCAGCAGCTTGGGCAGCTCTGGAAACACCATATATTTT. Its translation is CASSLGSSGNTIYF.

This chain links TRBV24-1 with TRBJ1-5; D unclear. The CDR3 is 16 residues long. V lost 4 bases, J lost 4 bases, and 16 bases lay in between. The germline V gene has CDR1 KGHDR and CDR2 SFDVKD. The CDR3 reads CATSDPKEGLNQPQHF. The CDR3, as DNA: TGTGCCACCAGTGACCCGAAGGAGGGATTGAATCAGCCCCAGCATTTT.

The chain couples TRBV7-7 to TRBJ2-5, with 13 bases aligning to TRBD2. Per germline, CDR1 SSHAT and CDR2 FNYEAQ (reference sequence). The CDR3 runs 16 residues. After removal of 2 bases from V and 4 bases from J, the junction contained 4 bases not matched to a gene. The CDR3 region is CASSLLGTSGTETQYF. The CDR3, as DNA: TGTGCCAGCAGCTTACTCGGGACTAGCGGGACAGAGACCCAGTACTTC.

In its sample, this clone was seen once. The V gene is TRBV19, the J gene TRBJ1-5, with no clear D. CDR1 is LNHDA, CDR2 SQIVND, per germline (reference sequence). V was trimmed by 5 bases and J by 7 bases, leaving 15 bases between them. CDR3 size: 14 residues. CDR3 sequence reads: CASSPREGGQPQHF. The CDR3 nucleotides are TGTGCCAGTAGTCCCCGGGAGGGTGGGCAGCCCCAGCATTTT.

The rearrangement links TRBV27 to TRBJ1-5; weak D call: TRBD1 (5 bases). The V and J ends lost 5 bases and 6 bases respectively, with 11 bases between them. Germline V gene data show CDR1 as MNHEY and CDR2 as SMNVEV (reference sequence). CDR3 length: 13 amino acids. The CDR3 spells CASSKQGGQPQHF. In DNA, the CDR3 is TGTGCCAGCAGTAAGCAGGGTGGTCAGCCCCAGCATTTT.

This CDR3 is CASSQDLGADNYGYTF. The CDR3 DNA is TGCGCCAGCAGCCAAGATCTGGGGGCAGATAACTATGGCTACACCTTC. This chain links TRBV4-3 with TRBJ1-2, with TRBD1 as a possible D gene (6 bases). The germline V gene encodes CDR1 LGHNA and CDR2 YSLEER. This CDR3 has 16 residues. V dropped 0 bases and J dropped 1 base, with 12 bases sitting between them.

This clone has just one count. The chain has TRBV5-1 and TRBJ2-1; D is uncertain. The CDR3 is made up of 14 amino acids. Germline-derived CDR1 and CDR2 are SGHRS and YFSETQ. Trimming stripped 6 bases from V and 8 bases from J, with 18 bases between. The CDR3 coding sequence is TGCGCCAGCACAAACTCCAGGCGCTTCTATGAGCAGTTCTTC. Encoded protein: CASTNSRRFYEQFF.

The CDR3 loop is CASTRDSPTGSTIYF. CDR3 nucleotide sequence: TGTGCCAGCACTCGGGACAGCCCGACCGGGAGCACCATATATTTT. The genes are TRBV6-5 and TRBJ1-3, with 7 bases fitting TRBD1. This CDR3 is 15 amino acids long. V gave up 7 bases and J gave up 9 bases; unmatched junction bases: 15. Germline V gene data show CDR1 as MNHEY and CDR2 as SVGAGI.

Only one count was recorded for this clone. The V and J genes are TRBV2 and TRBJ1-5, with TRBD1 matching over 10 bases. The V segment lost 4 bases and the J segment 7 bases; nucleotides outside the gene matches: 7. Germline V gene data show CDR1 as SNHLY and CDR2 as FYNNEI. The CDR3 is 15 amino acids. CDR3 nucleotides: TGTGCCAGCAGTGGGGGAGGACAGGGGGGCCAGCCCCAGCATTTT. Translated: CASSGGGQGGQPQHF.